The entry below describes one T cell receptor beta chain. The CDR3 spans 15 residues. Germline loops: CDR1 KGHDR, CDR2 SFDVKD. Trimming cost V 1 base and J 3 bases, with 12 bases left between them. This sample is drawn from a study of blood T cell repertoires in COVID-19. Repertoires were generated with immunoSEQ multiplex PCR, while TCRdb's copy carries only in-frame clones and drops some. The data contain more than 300,000 clones, around 89% of them singletons. This clonotype originated in a man aged 18 to 29 who had recovered from COVID-19. V and J are TRBV24-1 and TRBJ2-7, with D possibly matching TRBD1 (6 bases). Specimen: peripheral blood. The CDR3, as DNA: TGTGCCACCAGTGATTTACAGGGATACTACTACGAGCAGTACTTC. Protein sequence: CATSDLQGYYYEQYF.